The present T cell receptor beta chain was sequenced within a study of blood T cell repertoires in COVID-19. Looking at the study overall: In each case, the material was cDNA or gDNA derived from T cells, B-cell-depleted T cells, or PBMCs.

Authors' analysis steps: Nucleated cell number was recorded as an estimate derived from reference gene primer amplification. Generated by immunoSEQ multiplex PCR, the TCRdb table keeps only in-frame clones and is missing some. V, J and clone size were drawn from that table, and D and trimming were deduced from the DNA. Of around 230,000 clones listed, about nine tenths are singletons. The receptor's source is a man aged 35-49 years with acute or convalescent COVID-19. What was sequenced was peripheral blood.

The CDR3 nucleotides read TGTGCCAGCAGTCTGAGGTCGGGACTGCCCTACGAGCAGTACTTC. Its protein is CASSLRSGLPYEQYF. V and J are TRBV27 and TRBJ2-7; possibly TRBD2 for D (6 bases). The ends were cut back, 5 bases at V and 2 bases at J, with 16 bases in the middle. CDR3 length equals 15 residues. CDR1 and CDR2 (germline): MNHEY, SMNVEV (reference sequence).